Following are 11 T cell receptor beta chains from one sample sequenced in a study of shared clonotypes between healthy human individuals. Generated by immunoSEQ multiplex PCR, the TCRdb table keeps only in-frame clones and is missing some. This sample has a few million clones, with 85% to 95% found just once. What was sequenced was naive CD4+ T cells from PBMCs. Subset noted: CD45RA+ positively selected. Receptors were obtained from a man aged 18 to 29 in good health. Some clones in this sample may be carry-over from other donors' samples.

This clone was picked up one time. V is TRBV27 and J is TRBJ1-1; D not resolved. V lost 1 base, J lost 4 bases, and 10 bases lay in between. The CDR3 sequence is 14 residues long. Germline V gene lookup returns CDR1 MNHEY and CDR2 SMNVEV (reference sequence). CDR3 loop: CASSLFGEATEAFF. DNA of the CDR3: TGTGCCAGCAGTTTATTTGGGGAGGCCACTGAAGCTTTCTTT.

This sequence joins TRBV27 and TRBJ2-7; the D gene could be TRBD1 or TRBD2 (5 bases each). The germline V gene encodes CDR1 MNHEY and CDR2 SMNVEV (reference sequence). V shed 4 bases and J shed 6 bases, with 13 bases lying between them. CDR3 length equals 13 residues. CDR3 amino acids: CASSWGRPAEQYF. The DNA for the CDR3 is TGTGCCAGCAGTTGGGGACGGCCGGCCGAGCAGTACTTC.

The chain links TRBV6-5 to TRBJ2-1, with a tentative D call TRBD2 (5 bases). Trimming removed 8 bases at V and 6 bases at J, with 11 bases between. CDR1 is MNHEY and CDR2 is SVGAGI in the germline V gene. The CDR3 has 12 residues. Here the CDR3 reads CASRGGVNEQFF. DNA of the CDR3: TGTGCCAGCCGGGGTGGGGTCAATGAGCAGTTCTTC.

The chain couples TRBV27 to TRBJ2-7; 7 nucleotides align to TRBD2. V shed 5 bases and J 1 base; nucleotides not matched to a gene: 2. This CDR3 has 13 residues. The germline V gene encodes CDR1 MNHEY and CDR2 SMNVEV (reference sequence). This CDR3 reads CASSPGLSYEQYF. In DNA, the CDR3 is TGTGCCAGCAGTCCGGGACTATCCTACGAGCAGTACTTC.

V is TRBV7-9 and J is TRBJ1-1; TRBD1 might be the D (5 bases). Per germline, CDR1 SEHNR and CDR2 FQNEAQ (reference sequence). The CDR3 extends over 14 amino acids. V was shortened by 4 bases and J by 3 bases, with 12 bases between the two germline ends. The CDR3 bases are TGTGCCAGCAGCTCGACAGTTTGGGACACTGAAGCTTTCTTT. Its protein product is CASSSTVWDTEAFF.

The genes are TRBV5-1 and TRBJ2-7; D may correspond to TRBD1 or TRBD2 (6 bases each). The V gene lost 4 bases and the J gene lost 4 bases, with 18 bases spanning the gap. Germline V gene lookup returns CDR1 SGHRS and CDR2 YFSETQ. The CDR3 is 15 amino acids. Here the CDR3 DNA reads TGCGCCAGCAGCCCCCGAGAAGGAGGGGGGTACGAGCAGTACTTC. It yields the protein CASSPREGGGYEQYF.

This CDR3 is CASSKGLEVSEQFF. The CDR3 DNA is TGTGCCAGCTCTAAGGGACTCGAAGTTAGTGAGCAGTTCTTC. The genes are TRBV11-3 and TRBJ2-1, with a possible D match to TRBD2 (6 bases). This CDR3 spans 14 amino acids. Trimming pared 8 bases from V and 9 bases from J, leaving 20 bases between. Per germline, CDR1 SGHNT and CDR2 YENEEA.

The chain employs TRBV4-1 and TRBJ2-1, with D hard to call. The CDR3 has 13 residues. Germline assignment: CDR1 MGHRA and CDR2 YSYEKL. Trimming shortened V by 2 bases and J by 6 bases, and 8 bases separated the two germline ends. The CDR3: CASSQFPANEQFF. The CDR3, as DNA: TGCGCCAGCAGCCAATTTCCAGCCAATGAGCAGTTCTTC.

This rearrangement joins TRBV7-9 to TRBJ2-1; weak D call: TRBD1 (6 bases). CDR3 size: 15 residues. Looked up from germline, CDR1 is SEHNR and CDR2 is FQNEAQ (reference sequence). The ends were cut back, 5 bases at V and 2 bases at J, with 13 bases in the middle. This CDR3 is CASSLRQEAYNEQFF. CDR3 bases: TGTGCCAGCAGCCTGAGACAGGAGGCCTACAATGAGCAGTTCTTC.

The rearrangement links TRBV5-1 to TRBJ2-1, with D hard to call. Trimming stripped 0 bases from V and 7 bases from J, with 11 bases between. The CDR3 is 14 amino acids. Germline CDR1 is SGHRS and CDR2 is YFSETQ. Here the CDR3 DNA reads TGCGCCAGCAGCTTGGTTTCTGGCAGGAATGAGCAGTTCTTC. Its protein product is CASSLVSGRNEQFF.

Details on this clone: Other nucleotide sequences from this sample produce the same CDR3. The rearrangement joins TRBV6-1 to TRBJ2-4, with 7 bases fitting TRBD1. The CDR3 has 14 residues. The junction had 5 bases not matched to a gene; V was cut back by 3 bases and J by 6 bases. Germline V CDR1 and CDR2: MNHNS, SASEGT. CDR3: CASSERGRGNIQYF. CDR3 DNA: TGTGCCAGCAGTGAGAGGGGGCGAGGAAACATTCAGTACTTC.